The next 9 T cell receptor beta chains were all read from a single sample in a study of post-analysis software for immune sequencing data. Study findings and constraints: Among several TRBV segments more frequent in patients than controls were TRBV5-6, TRBV5-1 and TRBV20-1.

Antigen specificity for these receptors is unknown. TCR beta cDNA libraries had unique molecular identifiers. TCRdb re-called the PCR reads through MiXCR, storing one row per CDR3 protein. The sample yields hundreds of thousands of distinct CDR3 sequences, about 60% seen once. Sequenced material: blood. The receptors derive from a girl aged 2-10 years with multiple sclerosis.

The J gene is TRBJ2-1, the V gene TRBV29-1; 11 bases line up with TRBD2. Germline assignment: CDR1 SQVTM and CDR2 ANQGSEA. CDR3 length: 16 amino acids. The ends lost 0 bases at V and 3 bases at J; junction bases unmatched: 4. Here the CDR3 DNA reads TGCAGCGTTGAAGACCTACTAGCGGGAGTCTACAATGAGCAGTTCTTC. Amino acids: CSVEDLLAGVYNEQFF.

This clonotype was found a few times. The genes are TRBV6-5 and TRBJ1-1; TRBD1 aligns across 7 bases. CDR3 length equals 14 residues. Per the germline V gene, CDR1 is MNHEY and CDR2 is SVGAGI. With 2 bases clipped from V and 8 bases from J, the junction kept 8 bases outside the gene matches. The CDR3 DNA is TGTGCCAGCAGTTACGGAACAGGGGTTGCGGAAGCTTTCTTT. This sequence encodes CASSYGTGVAEAFF.

This chain uses TRBV4-2 with TRBJ2-2, with TRBD2 identical over 9 bases. Looked up from germline, CDR1 is LGHNA and CDR2 is YNFKEQ. The CDR3 runs to 18 residues. J was trimmed by 5 bases and V by 1 base; bases with no gene match: 11. As DNA, the CDR3 is TGTGCCAGCAGCCAAGGGGATAGCGGGGGCCCGGGGACCGGGGAGCTGTTTTTT. Translated: CASSQGDSGGPGTGELFF.

The chain recombines TRBV12-3 or TRBV12-4 with TRBJ2-6; 7 bases agree with TRBD1. Trimming took 6 bases from V and 4 from J; bases not matched to a gene: 9. The CDR3 has 16 amino acids. CDR3 residues: CASRTYTGAGANVLTF. The CDR3 nucleotides read TGTGCCAGCAGGACCTACACAGGGGCCGGGGCCAACGTCCTGACTTTC.

The V and J genes are TRBV24-1 and TRBJ2-5; D may be TRBD1 (6 bases). Between the trimmed V and J ends, which lost 4 bases and 5 bases, there was a span of 16 bases. The CDR3 runs to 15 residues. CDR1 and CDR2 from the germline V gene are KGHDR and SFDVKD. CDR3 nucleotide sequence: TGTGCCACCAGTGACACGACCAGGGGCTCGGAGACCCAGTACTTC. Protein product: CATSDTTRGSETQYF.

V gene TRBV20-1 combines with J gene TRBJ2-3, with 9 nucleotides matching TRBD2. Germline-derived CDR1 and CDR2 are DFQATT and SNEGSKA (reference sequence). Losses at the gene ends were 4 bases for V and 0 bases for J; bases not matched to a gene: 2. CDR3 length equals 14 residues. In DNA form, the CDR3 reads TGCAGTGCTATTAGCGGGGGAAGCACAGATACGCAGTATTTT. Translated, it gives CSAISGGSTDTQYF.

V is TRBV27 and J is TRBJ2-1; the match to TRBD2 covers 13 bases. There are 16 residues in the CDR3. V shed 6 bases, J shed 10 bases, and the junction held 12 bases outside the gene matches. CDR1 MNHEY and CDR2 SMNVEV come from the germline V gene (reference sequence). The CDR3 is CASSPRLAGGPKEQFF. DNA for the CDR3: TGTGCCAGCAGCCCCCGACTAGCGGGAGGCCCTAAAGAGCAGTTCTTC.

The rearrangement uses TRBV5-5 and TRBJ2-7; 12 nucleotides line up with TRBD2. CDR3 length: 16 amino acids. Per the germline V gene, CDR1 is SGHKS and CDR2 is YYEKEE (reference sequence). With V trimmed by 4 bases and J by 6 bases, 11 bases remained unmatched. The CDR3 region has the DNA TGTGCCAGCAGCATGTGGCTAGCGGGAGGGAATGGCGAGCAGTACTTC. Its translation: CASSMWLAGGNGEQYF.

This clonotype was counted a few times. In DNA, the CDR3 is TGTGCCTGGAGGCGGGAGACCTACGAGCAGTACTTC. Its protein product is CAWRRETYEQYF. The V call is TRBV30, the J call TRBJ2-7; 7 nucleotides line up with TRBD2. V was clipped by 3 bases and J by 2 bases; unmatched bases: 1. The CDR3 has 12 amino acids. CDR1 and CDR2 from the germline V gene are GTSNPN and SVGIG (reference sequence).